This T cell receptor beta chain was obtained from a study of blood T cell repertoires in COVID-19. The junction had 1 base not matched to a gene; V was cut back by 1 base and J by 4 bases. There are 15 residues in the CDR3. In terms of age and location, participants ranged from roughly 18 to 90 years and lived in about 25 US areas. Cohort 3 recovery required two negative PCRs, clearance, or symptom resolution. In the source study's methods: Reference gene primer amplification in the assay estimated nucleated cell counts. TCRdb's table, derived via immunoSEQ multiplex PCR, lists solely in-frame clones and lacks some. The DNA was the basis for D and trimming; V, J and clone size are from that table. The table has about 250,000 clones, around 88% seen once.

The sample taken for sequencing was PBMCs or T cells enriched from blood (not recorded which). The sequence came from a middle-aged man who had recovered from COVID-19. The chain carries TRBV23-1 and TRBJ2-3, with 11 bases that match TRBD2. TRBV23-1 is an open reading frame, and its role is uncertain. CDR3 region: CASSQLAGGADTQYF. Here the CDR3 DNA reads TGCGCCAGCAGTCAATTAGCGGGGGGGGCAGATACGCAGTATTTT.